Given below is one TCR beta chain in context. The authors built TCR beta libraries using iRepertoire HTBI primers and Arm-PCR of CDR3 regions. One entry per CDR3 protein results from TCRdb running MiXCR on the multiplex PCR reads. The table has some 250,000 distinct CDR3 sequences, 15% to 20% seen once. Noted time point: newly diagnosed GD, antithyroid drugs for less than 3 months. Generation of the TCR library employed RNA extracted from PBMCs. This sample is drawn from a study of regulatory T cells in long-lasting Graves disease. V was shortened by 4 bases and J by 5 bases, with 11 bases between the two germline ends. The length of the CDR3 is 13 residues. Germline lookup yields CDR1 SGHNT and CDR2 YENEEA. This sample was shared with a second study, whose subject was T cells in Graves' hyperthyroidism and ophthalmopathy.

The chain links TRBV11-3 to TRBJ1-1; weak D call: TRBD1 (5 bases). Here the sequenced sample was peripheral blood mononuclear cells (PBMCs), taken at new diagnosis, from a patient treated with antithyroid drugs. The receptor's source is a woman younger than 45 with Graves disease. The CDR3 DNA reads TGTGCCAGCAGCTCTGCAGGGTTGACTGAAGCTTTCTTT. It is translated as CASSSAGLTEAFF.